These 9 T cell receptor beta chains originate from one sample sequenced in a study of technical replicates of blood from a handful of donors. The assay was immunoSEQ multiplex PCR, and TCRdb's table has in-frame clones only and misses some. The sample lists roughly 60,000 clones, about 86% seen once, with about 5% in the top ten. The sample was PBMCs. The origin of the receptors is a human donor in good health. Some clones in this sample may be carry-over from other donors' samples.

This chain connects TRBV30 to TRBJ1-6; D not resolved. V dropped 0 bases and J dropped 7 bases, with 10 bases sitting between them. This CDR3 region has 14 residues. Per the germline V gene, CDR1 is GTSNPN and CDR2 is SVGIG (reference sequence). The CDR3 DNA reads TGTGCCTGGAGTGTACTAGTGGGAAATTCACCCCTCCACTTT. This sequence encodes CAWSVLVGNSPLHF.

The chain combines TRBV7-2 with TRBJ1-6, with 9 bases lining up with TRBD1. Losses at the gene ends were 5 bases for V and 7 bases for J; bases not matched to a gene: 12. Germline values: CDR1 SGHTA, CDR2 FQGNSA. This CDR3 has 17 residues. The CDR3 sequence is CASSPYWTGAGNSPLHF. The DNA of the CDR3 is TGTGCCAGCAGCCCTTACTGGACAGGGGCGGGAAATTCACCCCTCCACTTT.

The chain is built from TRBV6-4 and TRBJ2-1; TRBD1 is a possible D gene (6 bases). V was clipped by 3 bases and J by 8 bases, with 20 bases between them. The germline V gene has CDR1 MRHNA and CDR2 SNTAGT. The CDR3 is 16 amino acids. The CDR3 spells CASSDATGQGGDEQFF. DNA of the CDR3: TGTGCCAGCAGTGATGCGACAGGCCAAGGTGGAGATGAGCAGTTCTTC.

The count of this clone is one. The junction shows a germline mismatch at one end, possibly a read error. The chain combines TRBV14 with TRBJ2-1; TRBD2 matches 7 bases. Looked up from germline, CDR1 is SGHDN and CDR2 is FVKESK. This CDR3 has 14 residues. The CDR3 DNA follows: TGTGCCAGCAGCCAGTATGTGGGGGGGGTCCCCGTGCTCTTC. This translates into CASSQYVGGVPVLF. The full variable domain, its missing parts supplied by reference TRBV14 and TRBJ2-1, is EAGVTQFPSHSVIEKGQTVTLRCDPISGHDNLYWYRRVMGKEIKFLLHFVKESKQDESGMPNNRFLAERTGGTYSTLKVQPAELEDSGVYFCASSQYVGGVPVLFGPGTRLTVL.

This chain joins TRBV15 and TRBJ2-2; a possible D gene is TRBD2 (6 bases). The CDR3 has 14 amino acids. Per the germline V gene, CDR1 is LNHNV and CDR2 is YYDKDF (reference sequence). The V end was cut by 1 base, the J end by 7 bases, with 10 bases between. As DNA, the CDR3 is TGTGCCACCAGCAGAGGCCGGGAGAGCGGGGAGCTGTTTTTT. Translating it yields CATSRGRESGELFF.

This clone is labeled large. The chain employs TRBV5-4 and TRBJ2-6; no reliable D call. This CDR3 has 16 amino acids. Between the trimmed V and J ends, which lost 4 bases and 0 bases, there was a span of 11 bases. Germline assignment: CDR1 SGHNT and CDR2 YYREEE (reference sequence). CDR3 protein: CASSALPSSGANVLTF. Written as DNA, the CDR3 is TGTGCCAGCAGCGCCTTACCGAGCTCTGGGGCCAACGTCCTGACTTTC.

The rearrangement joins TRBV4-3 to TRBJ1-2; 7 nucleotides match TRBD1. The trim removed 5 bases at V and 3 bases at J, leaving 6 bases unmatched. The length of the CDR3 is 14 residues. Germline loops: CDR1 LGHNA, CDR2 YSLEER. CDR3 nucleotide sequence: TGCGCCAGCAGCAGGGACAGCGAAGACTATGGCTACACCTTC. It codes for CASSRDSEDYGYTF.

This rearrangement joins TRBV7-2 to TRBJ1-3, with 9 bases matching TRBD1. Germline CDR1 and CDR2: SGHTA and FQGNSA. J lost 11 bases, V lost 6 bases, and 8 bases had no gene match. The CDR3 has 13 amino acids. This CDR3 is CASRLGQGRSIYF. For the CDR3, the DNA is TGTGCCAGCAGATTGGGACAGGGAAGGTCCATATATTTT.

The sample holds one count of this clone. The rearrangement joins TRBV29-1 to TRBJ2-1; weak D call: TRBD1 (7 bases). Germline CDR1 is SQVTM and CDR2 is ANQGSEA. Deletions cut 7 bases from V and 5 bases from J, with 15 bases between. CDR3 size: 13 residues. The CDR3 nucleotides read TGCAGCGCTAACAGGGGCGGGGACAATGAGCAGTTCTTC. Translation gives CSANRGGDNEQFF.